Sequencing of this TCR beta chain was carried out in a study of control samples from healthy donors and cancer patients. CDR1 and CDR2 (germline): LGHDT, YNNKEL (reference sequence). The CDR3 sequence is 15 residues long. Trimming took 4 bases from V and 3 from J, leaving 12 bases between them. Generated by immunoSEQ multiplex PCR, the TCRdb table keeps only in-frame clones and is missing some. The data hold about 180,000 clones, with about 91% observed a single time. This rearrangement joins TRBV3-1 (or the pseudogene TRBV3-2) to TRBJ1-4; perhaps TRBD1 as D (6 bases). This sequence originates from a woman in her thirties or forties in good health. Sequenced input: blood. The CDR3 loop is CASSPPEGANEKLFF. CDR3 nucleotide sequence: TGTGCCAGCAGCCCTCCCGAGGGGGCTAATGAAAAACTGTTTTTT.